This TCR beta chain emerged from a study of OX40 agonist ivuxolimab in advanced cancers. With autoimmune disease history or systemic immunosuppression, patients were excluded. A word on this clone: Antigen unknown.

Study-wide results and caveats: It was also the case that some nonresponders had low normalized T-cell clonal expansion. Fewer expanded clones were found on average in CD4+ than in CD8+ T cells.

The protocol was immunoSEQ multiplex PCR, while the TCRdb copy is restricted to in-frame clones and leaves out a portion. Altogether some 80,000 clones are present, approximately 92% being singletons, with the ten largest covering roughly 0.65%. The CDR3 has 14 residues. The germline V and J ends were trimmed by 8 bases and 9 bases, with 20 bases remaining between them. The germline V gene encodes CDR1 MNHEY and CDR2 SVGAGI. The chain carries TRBV6-5 and TRBJ2-1; tentative D call: TRBD2 (6 bases). This TCR came from an adult with an advanced solid tumor such as melanoma, head and neck, liver or kidney cancer. The sample in question was CD4+ or CD8+ T cells sorted from blood, obtained in a trial of the OX40 agonist ivuxolimab. The CDR3 bases are TGTGCCAGCTCCCCTCTCCGGGAGAGAGGTGAGCAGTTCTTC. It specifies CASSPLRERGEQFF.